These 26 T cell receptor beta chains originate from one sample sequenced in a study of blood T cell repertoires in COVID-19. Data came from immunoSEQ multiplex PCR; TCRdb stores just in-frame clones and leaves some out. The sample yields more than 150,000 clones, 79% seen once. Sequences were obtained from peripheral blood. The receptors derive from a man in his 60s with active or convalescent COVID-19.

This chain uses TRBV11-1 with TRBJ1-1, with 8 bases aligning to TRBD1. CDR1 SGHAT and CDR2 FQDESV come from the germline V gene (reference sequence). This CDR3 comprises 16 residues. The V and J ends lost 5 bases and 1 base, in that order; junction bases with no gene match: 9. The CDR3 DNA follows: TGTGCCAGCAGCCCGCGGACAGGGCTGAGGAACACTGAAGCTTTCTTT. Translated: CASSPRTGLRNTEAFF.

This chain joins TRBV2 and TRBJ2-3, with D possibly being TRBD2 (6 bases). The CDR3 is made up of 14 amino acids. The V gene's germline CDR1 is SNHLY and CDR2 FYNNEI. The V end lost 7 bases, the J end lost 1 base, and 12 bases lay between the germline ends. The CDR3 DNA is TGTGCCAGCATTAAAGAGCGGGGCACAGATACGCAGTATTTT. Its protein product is CASIKERGTDTQYF.

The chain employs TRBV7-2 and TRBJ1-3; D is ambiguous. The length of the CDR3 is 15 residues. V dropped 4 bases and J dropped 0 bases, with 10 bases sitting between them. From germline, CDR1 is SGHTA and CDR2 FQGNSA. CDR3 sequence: CASSYSRGSGNTIYF. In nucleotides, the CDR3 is TGTGCCAGCAGCTACTCGCGGGGCTCTGGAAACACCATATATTTT.

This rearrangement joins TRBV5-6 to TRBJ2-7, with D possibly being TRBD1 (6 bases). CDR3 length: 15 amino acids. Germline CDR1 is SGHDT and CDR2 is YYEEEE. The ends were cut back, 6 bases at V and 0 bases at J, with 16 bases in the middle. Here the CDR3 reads CASNRRGLSSYEQYF. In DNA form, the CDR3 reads TGTGCCAGCAACCGAAGGGGGTTGAGCTCCTACGAGCAGTACTTC.

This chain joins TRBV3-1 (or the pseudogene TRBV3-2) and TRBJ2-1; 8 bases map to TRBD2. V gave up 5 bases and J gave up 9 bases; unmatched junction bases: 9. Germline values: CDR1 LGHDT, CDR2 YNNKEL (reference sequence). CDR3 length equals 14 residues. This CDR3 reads CASSFRTSLSEQFF. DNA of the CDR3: TGTGCCAGCAGCTTCAGGACTAGCCTCAGTGAGCAGTTCTTC.

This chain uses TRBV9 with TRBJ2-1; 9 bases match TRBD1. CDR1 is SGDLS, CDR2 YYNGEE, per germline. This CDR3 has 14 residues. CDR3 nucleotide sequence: TGTGCTAATAGCCGGGACAGGGCCTACAATGAGCAGTTCTTC. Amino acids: CANSRDRAYNEQFF.

The CDR3 DNA follows: TGTGCCAGCAGTTACGGGTCCCCTAGCGGGAACACCGGGGAGCTGTTTTTT. It specifies CASSYGSPSGNTGELFF. The rearrangement links TRBV6-2 or TRBV6-3 to TRBJ2-2; TRBD2 matches at 7 bases. Trimming at V came to 2 bases and at J to 1 base, leaving 7 bases not matched to a gene. CDR1 and CDR2 from the germline V gene are MNHEY and SVGEGT. The CDR3 has 17 residues.

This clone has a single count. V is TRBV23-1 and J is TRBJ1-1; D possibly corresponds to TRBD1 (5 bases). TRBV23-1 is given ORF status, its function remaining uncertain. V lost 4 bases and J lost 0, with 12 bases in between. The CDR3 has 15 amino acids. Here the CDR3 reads CASSPGGGLNTEAFF. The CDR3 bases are TGCGCCAGCAGTCCTGGGGGAGGGTTGAACACTGAAGCTTTCTTT.

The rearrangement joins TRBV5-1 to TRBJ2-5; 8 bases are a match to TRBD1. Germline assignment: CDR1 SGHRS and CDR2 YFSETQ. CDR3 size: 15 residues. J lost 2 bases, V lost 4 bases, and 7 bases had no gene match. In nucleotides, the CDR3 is TGCGCCAGCAGCCCAATCCGACAGGGGCAAGAGACCCAGTACTTC. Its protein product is CASSPIRQGQETQYF.

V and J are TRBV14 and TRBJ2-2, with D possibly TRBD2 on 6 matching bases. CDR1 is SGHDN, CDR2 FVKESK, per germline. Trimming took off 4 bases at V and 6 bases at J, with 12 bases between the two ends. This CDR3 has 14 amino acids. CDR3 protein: CASSLFGGAGELFF. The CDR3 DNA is TGTGCCAGCAGCCTCTTTGGCGGGGCCGGGGAGCTGTTTTTT.

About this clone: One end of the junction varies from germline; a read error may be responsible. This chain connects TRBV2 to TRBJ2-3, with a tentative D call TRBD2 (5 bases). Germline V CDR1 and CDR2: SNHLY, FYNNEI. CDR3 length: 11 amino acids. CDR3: CASSERFLALF. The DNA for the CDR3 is TGTGCCAGCAGTGAAAGATTCCTAGCCCTTTTT.

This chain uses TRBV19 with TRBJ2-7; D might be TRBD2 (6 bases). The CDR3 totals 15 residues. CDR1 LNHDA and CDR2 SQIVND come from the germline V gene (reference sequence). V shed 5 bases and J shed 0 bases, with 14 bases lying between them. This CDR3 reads CASSRGTGSSYEQYF. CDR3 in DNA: TGTGCCAGTAGTCGGGGGACGGGGAGCTCCTACGAGCAGTACTTC.

CDR3 loop: CASSSGTGWTGETQYF. For the CDR3, the DNA is TGTGCCAGCAGCTCCGGGACAGGTTGGACGGGAGAGACCCAGTACTTC. V and J are TRBV28 and TRBJ2-5; 8 bases align to TRBD1. The trim removed 6 bases at V and 4 bases at J, leaving 13 bases unmatched. CDR3 length: 16 residues. Germline V lookup: CDR1 MDHEN, CDR2 SYDVKM.

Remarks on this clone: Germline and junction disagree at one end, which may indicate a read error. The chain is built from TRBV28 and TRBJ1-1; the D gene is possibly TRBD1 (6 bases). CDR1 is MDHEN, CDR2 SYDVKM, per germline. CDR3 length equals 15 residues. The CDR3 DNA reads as TGTGCCAGCTGTTTTTATCCCCCAGGGGTTATCGGAGCTTTCTTT. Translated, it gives CASCFYPPGVIGAFF.

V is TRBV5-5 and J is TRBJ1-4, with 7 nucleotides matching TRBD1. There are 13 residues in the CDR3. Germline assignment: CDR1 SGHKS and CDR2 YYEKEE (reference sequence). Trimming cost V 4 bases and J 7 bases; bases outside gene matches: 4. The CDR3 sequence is CASSTNRGEKLFF. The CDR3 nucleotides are TGTGCCAGCAGCACGAACAGGGGTGAAAAACTGTTTTTT.

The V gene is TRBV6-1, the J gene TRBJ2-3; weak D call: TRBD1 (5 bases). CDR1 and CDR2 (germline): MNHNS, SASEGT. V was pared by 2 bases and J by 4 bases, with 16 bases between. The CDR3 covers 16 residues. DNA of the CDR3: TGTGCCAGCAGTGAACAGGGAAGGACGAGCGCAGATACGCAGTATTTT. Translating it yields CASSEQGRTSADTQYF.

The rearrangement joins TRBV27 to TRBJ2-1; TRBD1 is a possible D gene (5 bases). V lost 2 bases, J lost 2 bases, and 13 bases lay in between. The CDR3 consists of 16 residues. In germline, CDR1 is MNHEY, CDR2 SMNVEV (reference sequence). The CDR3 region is CASSLRGLGAYNEQFF. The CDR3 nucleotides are TGTGCCAGCAGTTTAAGGGGCTTGGGCGCCTACAATGAGCAGTTCTTC.

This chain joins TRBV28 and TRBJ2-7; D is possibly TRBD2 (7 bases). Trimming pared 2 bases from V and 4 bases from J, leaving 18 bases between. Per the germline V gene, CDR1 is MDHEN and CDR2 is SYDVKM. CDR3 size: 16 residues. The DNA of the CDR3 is TGTGCCAGCAGTTTAGGGGCTGGGGGGGGCGAGTACGAGCAGTACTTC. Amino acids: CASSLGAGGGEYEQYF.

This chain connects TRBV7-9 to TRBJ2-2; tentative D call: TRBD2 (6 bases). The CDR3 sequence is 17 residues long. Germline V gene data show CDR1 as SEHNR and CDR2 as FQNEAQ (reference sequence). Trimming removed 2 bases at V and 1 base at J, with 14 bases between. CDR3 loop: CASSLNSVGGNTGELFF. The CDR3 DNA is TGTGCCAGCAGCTTAAATTCTGTCGGGGGGAACACCGGGGAGCTGTTTTTT.

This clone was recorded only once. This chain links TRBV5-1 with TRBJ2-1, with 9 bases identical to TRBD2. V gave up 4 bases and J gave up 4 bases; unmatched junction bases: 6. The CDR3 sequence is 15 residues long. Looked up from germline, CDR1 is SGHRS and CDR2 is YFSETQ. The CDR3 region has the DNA TGCGCCAGCAGCCCGTTGAGCGGGGGGTACAATGAGCAGTTCTTC. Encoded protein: CASSPLSGGYNEQFF.

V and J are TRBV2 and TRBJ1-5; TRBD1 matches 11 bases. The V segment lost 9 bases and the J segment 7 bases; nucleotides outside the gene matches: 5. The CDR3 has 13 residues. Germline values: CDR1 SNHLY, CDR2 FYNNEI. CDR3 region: CARGQGAEQPQHF. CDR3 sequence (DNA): TGTGCCAGAGGACAGGGGGCTGAACAGCCCCAGCATTTT.

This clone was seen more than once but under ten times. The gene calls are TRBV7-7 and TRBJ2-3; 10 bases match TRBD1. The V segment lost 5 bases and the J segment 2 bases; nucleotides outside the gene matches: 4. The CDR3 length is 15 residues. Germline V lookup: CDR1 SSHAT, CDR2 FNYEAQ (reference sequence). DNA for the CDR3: TGTGCCAGCAGCGCCGGGACAGGGGACACAGATACGCAGTATTTT. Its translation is CASSAGTGDTDTQYF.

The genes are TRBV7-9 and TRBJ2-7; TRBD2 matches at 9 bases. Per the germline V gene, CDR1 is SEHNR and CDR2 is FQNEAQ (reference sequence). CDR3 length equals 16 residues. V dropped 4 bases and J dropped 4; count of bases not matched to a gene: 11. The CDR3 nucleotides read TGTGCCAGCAGCTCTCTCGAGTTTAGCGGGAGATACGAGCAGTACTTC. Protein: CASSSLEFSGRYEQYF.

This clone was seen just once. CDR3 sequence (DNA): TGCGCCAGCAGCTTAGGGGGTGTGGACATTCAGTACTTC. This gives the protein CASSLGGVDIQYF. The gene calls are TRBV5-1 and TRBJ2-4, with D maybe TRBD1 (6 bases). This CDR3 comprises 13 residues. Trimming left V 2 bases short and J 8 bases short, with 11 bases between. Germline V lookup: CDR1 SGHRS, CDR2 YFSETQ.

The CDR3 protein is CSASGVEGIHGYTF. CDR3 nucleotides: TGCAGTGCTAGTGGGGTGGAGGGGATCCATGGCTACACCTTC. The chain links TRBV20-1 to TRBJ1-2; a weak D match, TRBD1 (5 bases). The CDR3 extends over 14 amino acids. The germline V gene encodes CDR1 DFQATT and CDR2 SNEGSKA (reference sequence). V was clipped by 3 bases and J by 6 bases, with 17 bases between them.

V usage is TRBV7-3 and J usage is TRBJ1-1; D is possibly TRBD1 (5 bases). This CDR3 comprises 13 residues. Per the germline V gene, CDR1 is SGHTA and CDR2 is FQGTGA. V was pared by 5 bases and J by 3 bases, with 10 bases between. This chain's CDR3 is CASSRQSDTEAFF. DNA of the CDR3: TGTGCCAGCAGCCGACAGAGTGACACTGAAGCTTTCTTT.